This passage covers 15 T cell receptor beta chains from one sample sequenced in a study of somatic mutations in cytotoxic T cells in rheumatoid arthritis. Using immunoSEQ multiplex PCR, the repertoire was profiled, and TCRdb retains in-frame clones only, with some absent. The table lists around 15,000 clones, roughly three quarters of them singletons. The sample was CD8+ T cells sorted from blood. The receptors come from an adult with rheumatoid arthritis.

This sequence joins TRBV28 and TRBJ1-5; D might be TRBD1 (6 bases). V was pared by 3 bases and J by 6 bases, with 15 bases between. The CDR3 is 15 amino acids. Germline CDR1 MDHEN, CDR2 SYDVKM. The CDR3, as DNA: TGTGCCAGCAGTTTGACAGGTGTAGGTGTTCAGCCCCAGCATTTT. Protein sequence: CASSLTGVGVQPQHF.

The J gene is TRBJ2-7, the V gene TRBV19, with 10 bases identical to TRBD2. Germline CDR1 is LNHDA and CDR2 is SQIVND (reference sequence). This CDR3 is 13 amino acids long. V dropped 6 bases and J dropped 6; count of bases not matched to a gene: 5. This CDR3 reads CASRSSGSGEQYF. CDR3 bases: TGTGCCAGTAGATCTAGCGGGAGCGGCGAGCAGTACTTC. The complete variable domain, with remaining parts taken from reference TRBV19 and TRBJ2-7, reads DGGITQSPKYLFRKEGQNVTLSCEQNLNHDAMYWYRQDPGQGLRLIYYSQIVNDFQKGDIAEGYSVSREKKESFPLTVTSAQKNPTAFYLCASRSSGSGEQYFGPGTRLTVT.

The V and J genes are TRBV28 and TRBJ2-3; 11 bases fit TRBD1. The CDR3 runs 16 residues. Losses at the gene ends were 5 bases for V and 4 bases for J; bases not matched to a gene: 8. CDR1 and CDR2 from the germline V gene are MDHEN and SYDVKM. The CDR3 DNA is TGTGCCAGCAGTGCCCGGGACAGGGGGGTGGCAGATACGCAGTATTTT. This encodes CASSARDRGVADTQYF.

CDR3 in DNA: TGTGCCAGCAGCGTAGAGGGCCGAGCGGGGGAGCAGTTCTTC. Translating it yields CASSVEGRAGEQFF. This chain uses TRBV9 with TRBJ2-1, with 7 positions matching TRBD2. The germline CDR1 and CDR2 sequences are SGDLS and YYNGEE. Trimming cost V 0 bases and J 10 bases; bases outside gene matches: 7. CDR3 length: 14 amino acids.

The chain carries TRBV2 and TRBJ2-7; D uncertain. Germline loops: CDR1 SNHLY, CDR2 FYNNEI. This CDR3 is built from 13 residues. Deletions cut 0 bases from V and 7 bases from J, with 10 bases between. CDR3 coding DNA: TGTGCCAGCAGTGAAGCGAAAGTTATGGAGCAGTACTTC. This translates into CASSEAKVMEQYF.

This chain uses TRBV4-3 with TRBJ1-2, with D hard to call. V was shortened by 0 bases and J by 2 bases, with 10 bases between the two germline ends. Germline V CDR1 and CDR2: LGHNA, YSLEER. The CDR3 extends over 15 amino acids. The CDR3 DNA sequence: TGCGCCAGCAGCCAAGACCTACTCGGGAACTATGGCTACACCTTC. This codes for CASSQDLLGNYGYTF.

The chain employs TRBV4-2 and TRBJ2-1; D may match TRBD1 or TRBD2 (5 bases each). CDR1 and CDR2 (germline): LGHNA, YNFKEQ. V gave up 3 bases and J gave up 3 bases, with 18 bases separating them. This CDR3 has 17 amino acids. As DNA, the CDR3 is TGTGCCAGCAGCCATCCCCGCCGGGACGGAAACTACAATGAGCAGTTCTTC. It encodes CASSHPRRDGNYNEQFF.

The genes are TRBV11-2 and TRBJ2-1, with D tentatively TRBD1 or TRBD2 (5 bases each). Germline V gene sequence: CDR1 SGHAT, CDR2 FQNNGV. The CDR3 spans 16 residues. The V end lost 2 bases, the J end lost 0 bases, and 11 bases lay between the germline ends. The CDR3 region has the DNA TGTGCCAGCAGCTTACCATGGGGGAGCTCCTACAATGAGCAGTTCTTC. Protein sequence: CASSLPWGSSYNEQFF.

There are a few counts of this clone. V is TRBV5-1 and J is TRBJ2-7; 11 positions match TRBD1. V shed 0 bases, J shed 4 bases, and the junction held 3 bases outside the gene matches. Per germline, CDR1 SGHRS and CDR2 YFSETQ. This CDR3 spans 15 amino acids. CDR3 in DNA: TGCGCCAGCAGCTTGGCCGGGACAGGGGGTTACGAGCAGTACTTC. Translated: CASSLAGTGGYEQYF. The full variable domain, its missing parts supplied by reference TRBV5-1 and TRBJ2-7, is KAGVTQTPRYLIKTRGQQVTLSCSPISGHRSVSWYQQTPGQGLQFLFEYFSETQRNKGNFPGRFSGRQFSNSRSEMNVSTLELGDSALYLCASSLAGTGGYEQYFGPGTRLTVT.

The chain combines TRBV5-6 with TRBJ2-7; 9 positions agree with TRBD1. V was clipped by 6 bases and J by 4 bases; unmatched bases: 8. The CDR3 contains 14 residues. CDR1 and CDR2 from the germline V gene are SGHDT and YYEEEE. The CDR3 is CASTSTGGGYEQYF. CDR3 nucleotides: TGTGCCAGCACCTCGACAGGGGGTGGGTACGAGCAGTACTTC.

V usage is TRBV7-3 and J usage is TRBJ2-1; possibly TRBD2 for D (6 bases). The germline V gene has CDR1 SGHTA and CDR2 FQGTGA. Trimming stripped 1 base from V and 0 bases from J, with 10 bases between. The CDR3 is 16 residues long. CDR3 nucleotides: TGTGCCAGCAGCTTAATCCTAGCGAGCTCCTACAATGAGCAGTTCTTC. Translated: CASSLILASSYNEQFF.

The chain couples TRBV5-6 to TRBJ2-3; 12 positions match TRBD2. J lost 6 bases, V lost 1 base, and 3 bases had no gene match. CDR1 is SGHDT, CDR2 YYEEEE, per germline. This CDR3 comprises 15 residues. CDR3 in DNA: TGTGCCAGCAGCTTGTCTAGCGGGAGGGCGGATACGCAGTATTTT. Its protein product is CASSLSSGRADTQYF.

The chain recombines TRBV2 with TRBJ2-3; perhaps TRBD2 as D (5 bases). Trimming stripped 2 bases from V and 3 bases from J, with 9 bases between. This CDR3 has 14 residues. From germline, CDR1 is SNHLY and CDR2 FYNNEI. CDR3 DNA: TGTGCCAGCAGTGAATATAGCGCAACAGATACGCAGTATTTT. Translation gives CASSEYSATDTQYF.

This clone has a handful of counts. The V and J genes are TRBV19 and TRBJ1-1; no firm D call. V was clipped by 8 bases and J by 0 bases, with 4 bases between them. Per germline, CDR1 LNHDA and CDR2 SQIVND (reference sequence). There are 11 residues in the CDR3. CDR3 sequence (DNA): TGTGCCAGTGTGTTGAACACTGAAGCTTTCTTT. It specifies CASVLNTEAFF.

The J gene is TRBJ2-1, the V gene TRBV27; D gene ambiguous. The V gene's germline CDR1 is MNHEY and CDR2 SMNVEV (reference sequence). The CDR3 loop spans 15 amino acids. V was clipped by 4 bases and J by 0 bases, with 10 bases between them. The CDR3 here is CASSSMESSYNEQFF. The DNA of the CDR3 is TGTGCCAGCAGTTCAATGGAGAGCTCCTACAATGAGCAGTTCTTC.